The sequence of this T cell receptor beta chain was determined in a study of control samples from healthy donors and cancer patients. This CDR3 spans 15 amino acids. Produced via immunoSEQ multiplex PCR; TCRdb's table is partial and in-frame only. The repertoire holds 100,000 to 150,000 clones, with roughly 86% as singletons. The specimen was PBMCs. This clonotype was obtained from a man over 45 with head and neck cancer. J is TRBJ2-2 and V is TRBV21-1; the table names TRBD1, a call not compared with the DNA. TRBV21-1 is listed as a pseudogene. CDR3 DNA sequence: TGTGCCAGCAGCAGGGGACAGGTCAACACCGGGGAGCTGTTTTTT. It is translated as CASSRGQVNTGELFF.